The source of this T cell receptor beta chain is a study of blood T cell repertoires in COVID-19. The overall study: The United States, Italy and Spain supplied acute and convalescent COVID-19 samples.

Original processing notes: Amplifying reference gene primers gave estimates of nucleated cell counts. The repertoire was sequenced with immunoSEQ multiplex PCR; TCRdb's copy has only in-frame clones and lacks some. The V and J calls and clone size are taken from that table; D and trimming were inferred from the DNA. The sample lists over 45,000 clones, about 90% seen once, with under 7.5% in the top ten. There are 15 residues in the CDR3. V gave up 5 bases and J gave up 0 bases, with 11 bases separating them. Germline-derived CDR1 and CDR2 are SEHNR and FQNEAQ (reference sequence). The chain carries TRBV7-9 and TRBJ2-4, with D perhaps TRBD2 (5 bases). The TCR originated in a woman aged 55-75 years with active or convalescent COVID-19. The source material was peripheral blood. CDR3 sequence reads: CASSRSGIAKNIQYF. The CDR3 DNA reads TGTGCCAGCAGCAGGTCGGGGATAGCCAAAAACATTCAGTACTTC.